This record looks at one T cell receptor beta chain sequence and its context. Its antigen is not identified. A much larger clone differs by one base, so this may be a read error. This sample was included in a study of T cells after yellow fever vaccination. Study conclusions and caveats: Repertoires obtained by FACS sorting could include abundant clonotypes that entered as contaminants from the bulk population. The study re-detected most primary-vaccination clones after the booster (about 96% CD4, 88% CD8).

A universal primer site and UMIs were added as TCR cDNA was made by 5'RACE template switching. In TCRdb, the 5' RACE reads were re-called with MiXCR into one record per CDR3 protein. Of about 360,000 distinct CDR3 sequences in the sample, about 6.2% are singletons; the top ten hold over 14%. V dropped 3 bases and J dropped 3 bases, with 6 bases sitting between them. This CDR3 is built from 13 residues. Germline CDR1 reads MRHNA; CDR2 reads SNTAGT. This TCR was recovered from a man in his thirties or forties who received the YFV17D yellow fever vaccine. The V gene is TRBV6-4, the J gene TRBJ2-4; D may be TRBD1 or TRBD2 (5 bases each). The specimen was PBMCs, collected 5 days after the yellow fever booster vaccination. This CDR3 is CASSEGVKNIQYF. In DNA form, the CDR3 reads TGTGCCAGCAGTGAGGGGGTCAAAAACATTCAGTACTTC.